This T cell receptor beta chain emerged from a study of early T cells in non-severe SARS-CoV-2 infection (dated by TCRdb to about 2021). At the level of the whole study: Because TCR sequencing was done on bulk RNA from unsorted whole blood, the alpha and beta chains could not be paired. What the study reported, not specific to this receptor: Matching against VDJdb was skewed toward anti-spike CD8 responses, likely underestimated virus-specific expansions, and missed private and CD4 specificities.

The study was a case-control design nested within a healthcare worker cohort in London, UK, with weekly nasopharyngeal swab PCR tests and blood sampling. Healthcare workers were enrolled in the week of the UK lockdown, from 23 to 31 March 2020, and were followed every week for up to 16 weeks. With respect to this clonotype: The antigen this receptor binds is unknown. The junction departs from the called germline gene at one end, perhaps through a read error.

CDR1 and CDR2 were assigned from the germline V gene as MNHEY and SVGAGI. The CDR3 spans 15 residues, from the cysteine through the phenylalanine. Solely the CDR3 DNA is kept, with 45 bases framed from the first base. Library preparation used 5' RACE. This sample was sequenced with a NextSeq 500. To correct for sequencing error and PCR bias, the TCR library protocol tagged individual cDNA molecules with unique molecular identifiers. Sequencing covered both TCR alpha and beta chains, and within each sample the abundances of alpha and beta sequences were tightly co-correlated. For the original study's pipeline: Decombinator V4 was used to annotate TCR sequences for V gene, J gene and CDR3. Expanded TCRs were defined as changing significantly between any two time points under a Poisson model with p below 0.0001. Abundances of TCRs were expressed as counts per million after normalisation to the total number of TCRs sequenced in each sample. TRAV1-2 paired with TRAJ12, TRAJ20 or TRAJ33 defined MAIT TCRs, while TRAV10 paired with TRAJ18 defined iNKT TCRs. VDJdb, accessed 1 November 2021, was searched for CMV, EBV and SARS-CoV-2 annotated TCRs, excluding TCRs annotated for multiple antigens. TCRdb took the public reads, trimmed them with fastp at Q25, ran MiXCR for clone calling and kept in-frame beta chains. Rows with a matching CDR3 protein are joined into one entry that keeps the most common DNA and genes. The authors' filters were not applied to this entry. The sample includes approximately 70,000 distinct CDR3 sequences, with roughly 4.9% observed a single time. The top ten clones comprise 3% to 4.5% of the sample.

The source material was whole blood, sampled at baseline. The sequence came from an adult who was a healthcare worker with PCR-confirmed SARS-CoV-2 infection or an uninfected control (not recorded which). The donor label of this sample is uncertain. The sequence links TRBV6-5 to TRBJ1-5, and 7 junctional nucleotides match TRBD1. The DNA sequence reads TGTGCCAGCAGCCCCAGGGGGGCAGGCAATCAGCCCCTGCATTTT. This yields the protein CASSPRGAGNQPLHF.